The clone carrying this TCR beta chain was counted a single time. The V gene end was trimmed by 1 base and the J gene end by 8 bases; junction bases not matched to a gene: 10. In germline, CDR1 is LGHDT, CDR2 YNNKEL (reference sequence). The CDR3 spans 15 residues. In the original workflow: Amplified reference gene primers provided the basis for estimating nucleated cell counts. The assay was immunoSEQ multiplex PCR, and TCRdb's table has in-frame clones only and misses some. From that table come the V and J calls and clone size; the DNA was used to work out D and trimming. The table has 75,000 to 80,000 clones, roughly 85% seen once. This sample is drawn from a study of blood T cell repertoires in COVID-19. Study as a whole: Spain, Italy and the United States supplied samples that represented acute and convalescent COVID-19. PBMCs, B-cell-depleted T cells, or T cells provided the cDNA or gDNA that made up the material.

The receptor was derived from a man aged 60 to 75 with COVID-19, enrolled during active disease. Sequencing used peripheral blood. This rearrangement joins TRBV3-1 (or the pseudogene TRBV3-2) to TRBJ1-2; 7 nucleotides agree with TRBD1. The CDR3 nucleotides read TGTGCCAGCAGCCAAGGGCGAGACAGGGCGTGGGGCTACACCTTC. Its protein product is CASSQGRDRAWGYTF.